Described below is a single T cell receptor beta chain sequence and its context. Study processing details: The assay estimated nucleated cells by amplifying reference gene primers. Clones were read by immunoSEQ multiplex PCR, and TCRdb kept only the in-frame ones, dropping some. Clone size and V and J calls were adopted from that table, with D and trimming inferred from the DNA. The table includes about 150,000 clones, roughly four fifths detected once. This entry is derived from a study of blood T cell repertoires in COVID-19. Study summary: Spain, Italy and the United States supplied samples that represented acute and convalescent COVID-19. Nucleic acid was either cDNA or gDNA, and it came from T cells, B-cell-depleted T cells, or PBMCs.

The Seattle patients joined while their infection was active and were tracked longitudinally afterward. J lost 5 bases, V lost 1 base, and 2 bases had no gene match. Germline loops: CDR1 LGHDT, CDR2 YNNKEL (reference sequence). This CDR3 region has 16 residues. Sequences were obtained from peripheral blood. This chain connects TRBV3-1 (or the pseudogene TRBV3-2) to TRBJ2-1, with 13 bases aligning to TRBD2. The receptor's source is an older woman with COVID-19, enrolled during active disease. CDR3 nucleotide sequence: TGTGCCAGCAGCCAAGGGACTAGCGGGGGAAACAATGAGCAGTTCTTC. It translates to CASSQGTSGGNNEQFF.